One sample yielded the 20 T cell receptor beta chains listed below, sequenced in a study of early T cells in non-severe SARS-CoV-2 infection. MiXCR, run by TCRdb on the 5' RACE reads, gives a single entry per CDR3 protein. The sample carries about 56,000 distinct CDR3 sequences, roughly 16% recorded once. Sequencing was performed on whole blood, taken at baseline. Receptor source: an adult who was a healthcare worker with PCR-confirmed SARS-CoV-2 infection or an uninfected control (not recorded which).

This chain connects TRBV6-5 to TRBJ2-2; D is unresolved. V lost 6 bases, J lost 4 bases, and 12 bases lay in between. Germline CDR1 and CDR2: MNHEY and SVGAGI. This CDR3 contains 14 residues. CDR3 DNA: TGTGCCAGCAGCCCCTTAGTGGCCACCGGGGAGCTGTTTTTT. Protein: CASSPLVATGELFF.

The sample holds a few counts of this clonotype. The DNA for the CDR3 is TGTGCCAGCAGCCACCGTACAGTGGATCAGCCCCAGCATTTT. Its protein product is CASSHRTVDQPQHF. The chain employs TRBV3-1 and TRBJ1-5; D unresolved. V was cut by 3 bases and J by 5 bases, with 11 bases left in between. CDR3 length: 14 residues. The V gene's germline CDR1 is LGHDT and CDR2 YNNKEL (reference sequence).

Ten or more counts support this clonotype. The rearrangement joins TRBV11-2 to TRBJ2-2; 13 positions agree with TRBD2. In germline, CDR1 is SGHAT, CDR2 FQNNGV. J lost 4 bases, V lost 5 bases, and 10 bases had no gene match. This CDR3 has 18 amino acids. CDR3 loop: CASSRPRLAGGSTGELFF. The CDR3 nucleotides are TGTGCCAGCAGCCGCCCTCGACTAGCGGGAGGATCCACCGGGGAGCTGTTTTTT.

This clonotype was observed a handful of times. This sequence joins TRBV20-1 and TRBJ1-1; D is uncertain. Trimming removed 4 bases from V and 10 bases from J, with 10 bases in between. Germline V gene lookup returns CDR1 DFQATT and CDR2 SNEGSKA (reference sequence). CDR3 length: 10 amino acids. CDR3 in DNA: TGCAGTGCTAATAGTGAGGGAGCTTTCTTT. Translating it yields CSANSEGAFF.

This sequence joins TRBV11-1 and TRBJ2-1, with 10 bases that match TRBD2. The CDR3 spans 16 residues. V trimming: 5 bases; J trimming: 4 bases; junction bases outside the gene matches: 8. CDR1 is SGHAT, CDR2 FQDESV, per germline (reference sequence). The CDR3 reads CASSLIGTSAYNEQFF. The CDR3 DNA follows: TGTGCCAGCAGCCTCATAGGGACTAGCGCTTACAATGAGCAGTTCTTC.

CDR3 sequence (DNA): TGTGCCAGAAGCTTGGGGATCGGAGGTCTGGCAGATACGCAGTATTTT. It is translated as CARSLGIGGLADTQYF. The chain is built from TRBV5-3 and TRBJ2-3; D is perhaps TRBD2 (5 bases). TRBV5-3 is annotated as an ORF whose role is uncertain. V lost 0 bases and J lost 4, with 15 bases in between. The CDR3 loop spans 16 amino acids.

The CDR3 loop is CAQGRYSYNEQFF. The CDR3 nucleotides read TGTGCCCAAGGACGCTACTCCTACAATGAGCAGTTCTTC. This chain joins TRBV2 and TRBJ2-1; unclear D gene. Germline V gene sequence: CDR1 SNHLY, CDR2 FYNNEI. Trimming left V 11 bases short and J 0 bases short, with 11 bases between. CDR3 size: 13 residues.

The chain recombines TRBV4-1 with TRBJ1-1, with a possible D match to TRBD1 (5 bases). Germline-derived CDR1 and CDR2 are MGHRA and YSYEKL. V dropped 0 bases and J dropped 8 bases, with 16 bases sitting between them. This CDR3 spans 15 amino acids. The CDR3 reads CASSQERAGWKEAFF. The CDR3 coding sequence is TGCGCCAGCAGCCAAGAAAGGGCAGGGTGGAAAGAAGCTTTCTTT.

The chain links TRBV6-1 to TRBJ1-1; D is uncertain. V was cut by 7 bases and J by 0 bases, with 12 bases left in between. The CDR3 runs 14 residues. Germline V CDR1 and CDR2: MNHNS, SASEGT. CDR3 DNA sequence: TGTGCCAGCAAGGGTCGGGGATTGAACACTGAAGCTTTCTTT. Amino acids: CASKGRGLNTEAFF.

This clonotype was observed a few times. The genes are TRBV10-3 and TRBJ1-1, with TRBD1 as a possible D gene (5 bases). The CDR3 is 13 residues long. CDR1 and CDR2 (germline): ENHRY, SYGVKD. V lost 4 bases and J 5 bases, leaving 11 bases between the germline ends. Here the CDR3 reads CAISVGEGTEAFF. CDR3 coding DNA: TGTGCCATCAGTGTGGGGGAGGGAACTGAAGCTTTCTTT.

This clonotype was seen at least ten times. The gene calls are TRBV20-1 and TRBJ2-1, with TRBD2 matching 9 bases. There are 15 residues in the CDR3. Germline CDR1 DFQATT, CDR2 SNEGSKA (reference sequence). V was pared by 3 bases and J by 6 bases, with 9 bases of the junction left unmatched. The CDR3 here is CSASNPGLASNEQFF. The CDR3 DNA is TGCAGTGCTAGTAACCCGGGACTAGCTAGCAATGAGCAGTTCTTC.

CDR3 protein: CSARVGAPPEQFF. DNA for the CDR3: TGCAGTGCTAGAGTGGGGGCCCCTCCTGAGCAGTTCTTC. The chain recombines TRBV20-1 with TRBJ2-1, with D perhaps TRBD1 (6 bases). The CDR3 has 13 residues. Germline V gives CDR1 DFQATT, CDR2 SNEGSKA (reference sequence). Trimming removed 1 base from V and 9 bases from J, with 13 bases in between.

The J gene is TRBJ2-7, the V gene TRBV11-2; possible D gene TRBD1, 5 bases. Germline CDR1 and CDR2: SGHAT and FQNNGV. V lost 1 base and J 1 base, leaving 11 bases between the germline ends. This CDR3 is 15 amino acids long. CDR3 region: CASSLGQQLSYEQYF. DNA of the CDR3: TGTGCCAGCAGCTTAGGACAGCAGCTTTCCTACGAGCAGTACTTC.

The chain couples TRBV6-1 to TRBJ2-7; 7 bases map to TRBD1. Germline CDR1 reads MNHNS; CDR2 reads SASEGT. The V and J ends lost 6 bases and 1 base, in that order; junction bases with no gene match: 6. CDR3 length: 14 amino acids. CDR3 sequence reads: CASRAETGSYEQYF. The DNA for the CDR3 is TGTGCCAGCAGGGCCGAGACAGGGTCCTACGAGCAGTACTTC.

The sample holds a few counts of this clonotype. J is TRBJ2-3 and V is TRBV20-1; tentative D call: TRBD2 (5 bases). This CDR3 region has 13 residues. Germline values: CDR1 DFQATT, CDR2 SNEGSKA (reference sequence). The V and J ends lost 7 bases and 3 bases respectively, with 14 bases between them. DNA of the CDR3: TGCAGTGTTCCGACTACGCGGACAGATACGCAGTATTTT. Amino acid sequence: CSVPTTRTDTQYF.

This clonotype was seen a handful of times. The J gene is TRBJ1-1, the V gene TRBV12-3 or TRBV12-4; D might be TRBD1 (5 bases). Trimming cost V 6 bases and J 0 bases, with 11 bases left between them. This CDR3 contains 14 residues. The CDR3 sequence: CASRIQGMNTEAFF. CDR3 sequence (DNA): TGTGCCAGCAGAATCCAGGGAATGAACACTGAAGCTTTCTTT.

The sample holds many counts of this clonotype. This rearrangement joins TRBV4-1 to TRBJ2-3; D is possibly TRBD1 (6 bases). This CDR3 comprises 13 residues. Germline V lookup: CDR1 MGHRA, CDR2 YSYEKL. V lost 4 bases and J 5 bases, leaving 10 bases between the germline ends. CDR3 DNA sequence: TGCGCCAGCAGCCTGACAGGACTAGATACGCAGTATTTT. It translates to CASSLTGLDTQYF.

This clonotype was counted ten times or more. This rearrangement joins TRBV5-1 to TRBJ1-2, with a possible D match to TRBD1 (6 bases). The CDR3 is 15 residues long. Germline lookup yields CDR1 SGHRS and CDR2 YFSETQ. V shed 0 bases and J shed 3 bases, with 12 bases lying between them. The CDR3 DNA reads TGCGCCAGCAGCTTGGATCCGGGACAAGACTATGGCTACACCTTC. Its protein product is CASSLDPGQDYGYTF. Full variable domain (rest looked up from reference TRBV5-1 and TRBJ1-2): KAGVTQTPRYLIKTRGQQVTLSCSPISGHRSVSWYQQTPGQGLQFLFEYFSETQRNKGNFPGRFSGRQFSNSRSEMNVSTLELGDSALYLCASSLDPGQDYGYTFGSGTRLTVV.

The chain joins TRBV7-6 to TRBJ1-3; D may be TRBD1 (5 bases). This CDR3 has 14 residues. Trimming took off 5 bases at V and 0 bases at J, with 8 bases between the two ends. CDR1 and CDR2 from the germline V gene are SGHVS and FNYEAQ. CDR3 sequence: CASSETASGNTIYF. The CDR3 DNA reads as TGTGCCAGCAGCGAGACAGCCTCTGGAAACACCATATATTTT. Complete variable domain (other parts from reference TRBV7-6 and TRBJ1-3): GAGVSQSPRYKVTKRGQDVALRCDPISGHVSLYWYRQALGQGPEFLTYFNYEAQQDKSGLPNDRFSAERPEGSISTLTIQRTEQRDSAMYRCASSETASGNTIYFGEGSWLTVV.

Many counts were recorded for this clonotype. Written as DNA, the CDR3 is TGTGCCAGCAGTCCACTAGCGGGGGTCCCAGATACGCAGTATTTT. Its protein product is CASSPLAGVPDTQYF. V is TRBV2 and J is TRBJ2-3, with 11 bases fitting TRBD2. V was pared by 5 bases and J by 4 bases, with 5 bases of the junction left unmatched. The CDR3 runs 15 residues. The germline V gene encodes CDR1 SNHLY and CDR2 FYNNEI.